These T cell receptor beta chains were read from a single sample in a study of OX40 agonist ivuxolimab in advanced cancers. The method was immunoSEQ multiplex PCR; TCRdb's version includes in-frame clones alone and lacks a portion of them. This table has 70,000 to 85,000 clones, around 89% appearing once. The material was CD4+ or CD8+ T cells sorted from blood, obtained in a trial of the OX40 agonist ivuxolimab. The receptors stem from an adult with an advanced solid tumor such as melanoma, head and neck, liver or kidney cancer. Both conserved end residues are part of each CDR3. The D gene is left open where the match is weak. Clone size is not always given. Where it is, it says once, few, many or a class for expanded clones.

clone_size | j_call | d_call | v_call | cdr3_nt | cdr3_aa
. | TRBJ2-5 | TRBD1 | TRBV30 | TGTGCCTGGAGGACAGGGGGCGAGACCCAGTACTTC | CAWRTGGETQYF
. | TRBJ1-2 | TRBD1 | TRBV11-2 | TGTGCCAGCAGCCCCGACAGGGGCCTATATGGCTACACCTTC | CASSPDRGLYGYTF
. | TRBJ1-2 | TRBD1 | TRBV11-1 | TGTGCCAGCAGCTCCGTGCTCGGGACAGCTGATGGCTACACCTTC | CASSSVLGTADGYTF
few | TRBJ2-5 | . | TRBV13 | TGTGCCAGCAGCTTTAGGGCCCTGGAGACCCAGTACTTC | CASSFRALETQYF
. | TRBJ1-1 | . | TRBV2 | TGTGCCCAGGCCCGACGGACAGCTTTGAACACTGAAGCTTTCTTT | CAQARRTALNTEAFF
. | TRBJ2-3 | . | TRBV30 | TGTGCCTGGAGTAAGGGGGGGAACACAGATACGCAGTATTTT | CAWSKGGNTDTQYF
. | TRBJ1-1 | . | TRBV7-2 | TGTGCCAGCAGCCACGGGACCACTGAAGCTTTCTTT | CASSHGTTEAFF
. | TRBJ2-5 | . | TRBV11-3 | TGTGCCAGCAGCTTATGGCAGGGGGGGATGGAGACCCAGTACTTC | CASSLWQGGMETQYF
. | TRBJ1-6 | . | TRBV7-9 | TGTGCCAGCAGCTCGGGGGCTGGAACTTCACCCCTCCACTTT | CASSSGAGTSPLHF
. | TRBJ2-1 | . | TRBV12-5 | TGTGCTAGTGGTACATTAGGACGAGGGCAGTTCTTC | CASGTLGRGQFF
. | TRBJ2-2 | . | TRBV29-1 | TGCAGCGTTGAAGGAAAGGGAATGAACACCGGGGAGCTGTTTTTT | CSVEGKGMNTGELFF
few | TRBJ1-1 | . | TRBV4-2 | TGTGCCAGCAGCCTAAACTACGGGACACAACATAACACTGAAGCTTTCTTT | CASSLNYGTQHNTEAFF
. | TRBJ2-7 | . | TRBV2 | TGTGCCAGCAGTGAAGCGGGCCGCGCCTACGAGCAGTACTTC | CASSEAGRAYEQYF
. | TRBJ2-3 | TRBD1 | TRBV28 | TGTGCCAGCAGTCAACAGGGGGATACGCAGTATTTT | CASSQQGDTQYF
. | TRBJ1-2 | . | TRBV5-5 | TGTGCCAGCAGCCCCTCGCAGGGGTTCTATGGCTACACCTTC | CASSPSQGFYGYTF
once | TRBJ2-1 | TRBD1 | TRBV13 | TGTGCCAGCAGTTCAGGGGGCGCGAAACCCTACAATGAGCAGTTCTTC | CASSSGGAKPYNEQFF
. | TRBJ1-1 | TRBD1 | TRBV28 | TGTGCCAGCAGTCCCGGGACAGGGAGAACTGAAGCTTTCTTT | CASSPGTGRTEAFF
. | TRBJ2-3 | TRBD2 | TRBV11-3 | TGTGCCAGCAGGTTAGCGGGGTTCACAGATACGCAGTATTTT | CASRLAGFTDTQYF
. | TRBJ1-1 | . | TRBV11-2 | TGTGCCAGCAGCTTAGAAGGGAACACTGAAGCTTTCTTT | CASSLEGNTEAFF
. | TRBJ2-3 | . | TRBV9 | TGTGCCAGCAGCGTCGGGATTATCACAGATACGCAGTATTTT | CASSVGIITDTQYF
. | TRBJ2-2 | . | TRBV19 | TGTGCCAGTAGCACACAGCTGGGGGGTCTTAACACCGGGGAGCTGTTTTTT | CASSTQLGGLNTGELFF
. | TRBJ2-5 | . | TRBV7-2 | TGTGCCAGCAGCTTCTTCGGGGCCCAAGAGACCCAGTACTTC | CASSFFGAQETQYF
. | TRBJ1-2 | . | TRBV4-3 | TGCGCCAGCAGCCAAGAACGGAGGGAAAACTATGGCTACACCTTC | CASSQERRENYGYTF
. | TRBJ2-3 | . | TRBV6-1 | TGTGCCAGCAGTGACAGGGGTTGGGGCACAGATACGCAGTATTTT | CASSDRGWGTDTQYF
. | TRBJ1-1 | . | TRBV27 | TGTGCCAGCAGTTCGAGATACAGCGGGGGCACTGAAGCTTTCTTT | CASSSRYSGGTEAFF
. | TRBJ1-4 | . | TRBV2 | TGTGCCAGCACCATCACAGGAACTAATGAAAAACTGTTTTTT | CASTITGTNEKLFF
. | TRBJ2-5 | . | TRBV19 | TGTGCCAGTAGTCTCCAGGGGAACCAGGGGGAGACCCAGTACTTC | CASSLQGNQGETQYF
. | TRBJ2-5 | . | TRBV6-1 | TGTGCCAGCACCTCCAGGCCACTCGAGACCCAGTACTTC | CASTSRPLETQYF
. | TRBJ1-2 | . | TRBV5-8 | TGTGCCAGCAGCTTCACAGGTCCCAACTATGGCTACACCTTC | CASSFTGPNYGYTF